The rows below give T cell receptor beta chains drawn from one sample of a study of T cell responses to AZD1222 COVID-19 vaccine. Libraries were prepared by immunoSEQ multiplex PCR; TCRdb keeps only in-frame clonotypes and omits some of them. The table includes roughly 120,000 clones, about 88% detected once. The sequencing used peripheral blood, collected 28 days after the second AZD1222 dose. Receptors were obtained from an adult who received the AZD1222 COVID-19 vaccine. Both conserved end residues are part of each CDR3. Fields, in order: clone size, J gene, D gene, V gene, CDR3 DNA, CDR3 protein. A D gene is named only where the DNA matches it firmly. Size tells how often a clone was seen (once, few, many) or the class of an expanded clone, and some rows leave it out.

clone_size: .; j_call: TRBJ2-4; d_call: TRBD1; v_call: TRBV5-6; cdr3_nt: TGTGCCAGCAGCTTGTGGGGGGACAGGACCCTAAACATTCAGTACTTC; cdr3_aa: CASSLWGDRTLNIQYF
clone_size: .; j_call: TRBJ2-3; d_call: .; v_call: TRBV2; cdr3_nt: TGTGCCAGCAGTGAAGGTAGTGCTAGCACAGATACGCAGTATTTT; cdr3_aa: CASSEGSASTDTQYF
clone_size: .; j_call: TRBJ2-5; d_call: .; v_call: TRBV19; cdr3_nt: TGTGCCAGTAGTATCGGGTGGACCCAGTACTTC; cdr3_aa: CASSIGWTQYF
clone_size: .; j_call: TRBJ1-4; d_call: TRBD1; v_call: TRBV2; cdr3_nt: TGTGCCAGCACCCCCAGGGGGAGCGAAAAACTGTTTTTT; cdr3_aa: CASTPRGSEKLFF
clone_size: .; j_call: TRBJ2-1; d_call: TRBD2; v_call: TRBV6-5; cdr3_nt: TGTGCCAGCAGTTTGCTAGCGGGGGAAGGCTATGAGCAGTTCTTC; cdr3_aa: CASSLLAGEGYEQFF
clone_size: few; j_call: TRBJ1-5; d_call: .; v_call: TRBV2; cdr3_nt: TGTGCCTCCGCCCTCAATCAGCCCCAGCATTTT; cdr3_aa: CASALNQPQHF
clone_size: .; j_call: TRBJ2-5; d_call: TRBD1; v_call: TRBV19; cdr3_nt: TGTGCCAGTAGTTTTTTCACAAGGACAGGAAAGCAAGAGACCCAGTACTTC; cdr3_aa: CASSFFTRTGKQETQYF
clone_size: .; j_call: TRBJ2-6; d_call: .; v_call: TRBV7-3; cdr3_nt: TGTGCCAGCAGCCCACCTACCGGGTCTTCTGGGGCCAACGTCCTGACTTTC; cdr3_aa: CASSPPTGSSGANVLTF
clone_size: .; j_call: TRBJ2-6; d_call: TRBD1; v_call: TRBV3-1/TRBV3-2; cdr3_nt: TGTGCCAGCAGCTCCGGGACAGGATTATTTTGGGTCCTGACTTTC; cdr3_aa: CASSSGTGLFWVLTF
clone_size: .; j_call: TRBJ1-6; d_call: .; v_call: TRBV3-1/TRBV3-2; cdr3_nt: TGTGCCAGCAGCGCCGGGGAGGGCCCAATATCACCCCTCCACTTT; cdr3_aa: CASSAGEGPISPLHF
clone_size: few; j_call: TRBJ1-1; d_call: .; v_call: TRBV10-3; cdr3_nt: TGTGCCATCAGTCCCGGTGGGGGGACAACTTTCTTT; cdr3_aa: CAISPGGGTTFF
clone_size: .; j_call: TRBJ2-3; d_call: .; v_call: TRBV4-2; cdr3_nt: TGTGCCAGCAGCCTCAATGAAGCGACAGATACGCAGTATTTT; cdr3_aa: CASSLNEATDTQYF
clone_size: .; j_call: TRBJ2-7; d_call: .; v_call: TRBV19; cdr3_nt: TGTGCCAGTAGTACCTCCTCCGGCGGTTCCTACGAGCAGTACTTC; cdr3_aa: CASSTSSGGSYEQYF
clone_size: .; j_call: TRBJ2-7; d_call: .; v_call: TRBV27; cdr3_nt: TGTGCCAGCCAATACTTGGGGGCCTACGAGCAGTACTTC; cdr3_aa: CASQYLGAYEQYF
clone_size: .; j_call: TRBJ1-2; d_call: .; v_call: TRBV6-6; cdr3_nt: TGTGCCAGCAGTTCGACGGCTCGGGGCTACACCTTC; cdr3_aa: CASSSTARGYTF
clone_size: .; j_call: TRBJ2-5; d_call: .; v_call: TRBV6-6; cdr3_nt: TGTGCCAGCAGTTACTCGCCGGGGAAAGAGACCCAGTACTTC; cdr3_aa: CASSYSPGKETQYF
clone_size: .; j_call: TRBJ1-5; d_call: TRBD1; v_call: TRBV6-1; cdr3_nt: TGTGCCAGCAGTGAGGACAGGGGCAATCAGCCCCAGCATTTT; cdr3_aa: CASSEDRGNQPQHF
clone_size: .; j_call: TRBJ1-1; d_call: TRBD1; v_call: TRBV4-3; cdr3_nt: TGCGCCAGCAGCCGGGACAGCACCCGGGGGGAAGCTTTCTTT; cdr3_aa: CASSRDSTRGEAFF
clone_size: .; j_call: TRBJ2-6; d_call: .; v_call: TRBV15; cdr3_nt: TGTGCCACCAGCAGAGATAGGGGCTCTGGGGCCAACGTCCTGACTTTC; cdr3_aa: CATSRDRGSGANVLTF
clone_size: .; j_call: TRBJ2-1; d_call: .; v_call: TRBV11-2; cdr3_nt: TGTGCCAGCAGCGCACATAGCGGCGGCTCCTACAATGAGCAGTTCTTC; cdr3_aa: CASSAHSGGSYNEQFF
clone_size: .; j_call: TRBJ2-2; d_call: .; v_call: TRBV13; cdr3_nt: TGTGCCAGCAGCTTGGAGGAAAAAGACAACACCGGGGAGCTGTTTTTT; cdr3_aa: CASSLEEKDNTGELFF
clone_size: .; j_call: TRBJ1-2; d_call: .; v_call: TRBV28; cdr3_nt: TGTGCCAGCTACCCCGGGTTTACCCCTAGCTATGGCTACACCTTC; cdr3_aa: CASYPGFTPSYGYTF
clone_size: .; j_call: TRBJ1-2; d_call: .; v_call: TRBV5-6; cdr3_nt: TGTGCCAGCAGCTTTGGGGGGCTCGGCTACACCTTC; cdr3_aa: CASSFGGLGYTF
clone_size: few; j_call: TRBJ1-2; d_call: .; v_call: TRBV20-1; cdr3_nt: TGCAGTGCTAGTAGCGGCAGAACATATGGCTACACCTTC; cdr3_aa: CSASSGRTYGYTF